The next 20 T cell receptor beta chains were all read from a single sample in a study of T cells after yellow fever vaccination. TCRdb redid the calling of the 5' RACE reads with MiXCR, one entry per CDR3 protein. Of some 400,000 distinct CDR3 sequences listed, roughly 6.1% are singletons. Material: PBMCs, obtained 5 days after the yellow fever booster vaccination. These receptors all come from a man aged 25-45 years who received the YFV17D yellow fever vaccine.

This clonotype occurred a few times. The rearrangement joins TRBV6-5 to TRBJ2-7; tentatively, D is TRBD2 (6 bases). The germline V gene encodes CDR1 MNHEY and CDR2 SVGAGI. The CDR3 spans 13 residues. V was cut by 8 bases and J by 7 bases, with 18 bases left in between. The chain's CDR3 is CASGTEQKGEQYF. DNA of the CDR3: TGTGCCAGCGGGACTGAACAAAAGGGGGAGCAGTACTTC.

The sample holds many counts of this clonotype. This chain joins TRBV11-2 and TRBJ2-1, with D unresolved. The CDR3 extends over 13 amino acids. The germline V gene has CDR1 SGHAT and CDR2 FQNNGV. V was clipped by 3 bases and J by 3 bases, with 6 bases between them. CDR3 residues: CASSFTNYNEQFF. CDR3 bases: TGTGCCAGCAGCTTCACTAACTACAATGAGCAGTTCTTC.

This rearrangement joins TRBV4-3 to TRBJ2-7; D gene uncertain. V was shortened by 2 bases and J by 3 bases, with 11 bases between the two germline ends. CDR1 and CDR2 (germline): LGHNA, YSLEER. The CDR3 covers 14 residues. The CDR3 loop reads CASSQSSMNYEQYF. CDR3 nucleotide sequence: TGCGCCAGCAGCCAATCCTCTATGAACTACGAGCAGTACTTC.

This clonotype was detected many times. The chain employs TRBV24-1 and TRBJ2-3, with D tentatively TRBD2 (6 bases). CDR3 size: 17 residues. Germline assignment: CDR1 KGHDR and CDR2 SFDVKD. V dropped 4 bases and J dropped 0 bases, with 16 bases sitting between them. In DNA form, the CDR3 reads TGTGCCACCAGTGAGGGTCTAAGGAGCGGGAGCACAGATACGCAGTATTTT. Translated, it gives CATSEGLRSGSTDTQYF.

This clonotype has a count of ten or more. This chain connects TRBV7-8 to TRBJ1-2; the D gene is possibly TRBD1 (5 bases). Germline V gene lookup returns CDR1 SGHVS and CDR2 FQNEAQ. V was clipped by 7 bases and J by 6 bases, with 21 bases between them. CDR3 size: 15 residues. This CDR3 is CASTLSVGETDGYTF. The CDR3 DNA sequence: TGTGCCAGCACCTTGTCGGTGGGGGAAACGGATGGCTACACCTTC.

The chain is built from TRBV18 and TRBJ2-2, with D unresolved. The CDR3 is 16 amino acids. CDR1 and CDR2 from the germline V gene are KGHSH and LQKENI. Trimming shortened V by 3 bases and J by 1 base, and 12 bases separated the two germline ends. The CDR3 is CASSPTSPGNTGELFF. In DNA form, the CDR3 reads TGTGCCAGCTCACCGACGAGCCCGGGGAACACCGGGGAGCTGTTTTTT.

This clonotype came up a few times. The chain carries TRBV29-1 and TRBJ2-1; D is uncertain. Germline CDR1 reads SQVTM; CDR2 reads ANQGSEA. Trimming took 7 bases from V and 2 from J, leaving 12 bases between them. The length of the CDR3 is 13 residues. In nucleotides, the CDR3 is TGCAGCGATGGGGTGGCCCCCTACAATGAGCAGTTCTTC. It codes for CSDGVAPYNEQFF.

This chain uses TRBV7-9 with TRBJ2-5; D is possibly TRBD1 or TRBD2 (5 bases each). CDR1 and CDR2 (germline): SEHNR, FQNEAQ (reference sequence). Between the trimmed V and J ends, which lost 1 base and 6 bases, there was a span of 12 bases. This CDR3 spans 14 amino acids. The CDR3 loop reads CASSLDPQGQTQYF. As DNA, the CDR3 is TGTGCCAGCAGCTTAGATCCCCAGGGACAGACCCAGTACTTC.

This clonotype occurred many times. CDR3 sequence (DNA): TGTGCCACCCGGACGGGGCGGATTCACAATGAGCAGTTCTTC. Amino acids: CATRTGRIHNEQFF. The chain joins TRBV15 to TRBJ2-1, with D perhaps assigned TRBD1 or TRBD2 (5 bases each). Germline-derived CDR1 and CDR2 are LNHNV and YYDKDF (reference sequence). The CDR3 has 14 amino acids. The V gene lost 8 bases and the J gene lost 5 bases, with 16 bases spanning the gap.

This clonotype appeared a few times. This chain connects TRBV28 to TRBJ2-2, with D hard to call. Trimming pared 8 bases from V and 5 bases from J, leaving 12 bases between. Looked up from germline, CDR1 is MDHEN and CDR2 is SYDVKM. The CDR3 sequence is 13 residues long. The CDR3, as DNA: TGTGCCAGCCAAGGCCCTGAGACCGGGGAGCTGTTTTTT. This encodes CASQGPETGELFF.

In DNA, the CDR3 is TGTGCCAGCAGTGAGGTCGGACAGGGAATGGGAGATACGCAGTATTTT. This encodes CASSEVGQGMGDTQYF. The chain joins TRBV25-1 to TRBJ2-3; 8 nucleotides align to TRBD1. CDR3 size: 16 residues. V shed 3 bases and J 5 bases; nucleotides not matched to a gene: 10. CDR1 and CDR2 from the germline V gene are MGHDK and SYGVNS.

This clonotype was counted ten times or more. This chain uses TRBV28 with TRBJ2-5; D unresolved. Trimming removed 4 bases from V and 5 bases from J, with 14 bases in between. CDR1 and CDR2 from the germline V gene are MDHEN and SYDVKM. The CDR3 is 14 residues long. CDR3 residues: CASSSPLSGETQYF. CDR3 bases: TGTGCCAGCAGTTCCCCTTTGTCTGGCGAGACCCAGTACTTC.

This clonotype has more than one count but fewer than ten. V usage is TRBV5-4 and J usage is TRBJ2-1; D possibly corresponds to TRBD2 (6 bases). This CDR3 has 15 amino acids. The germline V gene has CDR1 SGHNT and CDR2 YYREEE (reference sequence). Between the trimmed V and J ends, which lost 0 bases and 8 bases, there was a span of 15 bases. This CDR3 is CASSLEWRGRDEQFF. The DNA for the CDR3 is TGTGCCAGCAGCTTGGAGTGGCGGGGCAGGGATGAGCAGTTCTTC.

This clonotype was seen ten or more times. This rearrangement joins TRBV28 to TRBJ2-1; TRBD2 matches at 10 bases. In germline, CDR1 is MDHEN, CDR2 SYDVKM. There are 15 residues in the CDR3. The trim removed 5 bases at V and 8 bases at J, leaving 9 bases unmatched. For the CDR3, the DNA is TGTGCCAGCAGTGTTCCTAGCGGGAGAGGAGATGAGCAGTTCTTC. The encoded protein is CASSVPSGRGDEQFF.

This clonotype was picked up many times. The V call is TRBV30, the J call TRBJ2-2; tentatively, D is TRBD1 (6 bases). Germline CDR1 reads GTSNPN; CDR2 reads SVGIG (reference sequence). This CDR3 comprises 15 residues. Trimming took off 3 bases at V and 5 bases at J, with 16 bases between the two ends. The CDR3 DNA follows: TGTGCCTGGAGCAAACAGGGATGGGAAACCGGGGAGCTGTTTTTT. Encoded protein: CAWSKQGWETGELFF.

The chain recombines TRBV7-2 with TRBJ2-5; D remains ambiguous. CDR3 length equals 13 residues. Germline assignment: CDR1 SGHTA and CDR2 FQGNSA. V was clipped by 7 bases and J by 5 bases, with 14 bases between them. CDR3 region: CASIETSSETQYF. The CDR3 bases are TGTGCCAGCATCGAGACTTCTTCGGAGACCCAGTACTTC.

This clonotype appeared many times. The chain links TRBV6-2 or TRBV6-3 to TRBJ2-3; D perhaps matches TRBD1 (8 bases). Germline CDR1 reads MNHEY; CDR2 reads SVGEGT. The CDR3 sequence is 14 residues long. V was shortened by 6 bases and J by 3 bases, with 13 bases between the two germline ends. The CDR3 region has the DNA TGTGCCAGCAGAAAGCGGGACAGGACAGATACGCAGTATTTT. Encoded protein: CASRKRDRTDTQYF.

This chain joins TRBV6-2 or TRBV6-3 and TRBJ2-1; TRBD2 matches 8 bases. This CDR3 is 18 amino acids long. Germline trimming cut 2 bases from V and 0 bases from J; bases unmatched to any gene: 9. Germline-derived CDR1 and CDR2 are MNHEY and SVGEGT. CDR3 DNA: TGTGCCAGCAGTTACCTCCCCTCCGCGGGAGGCTCCTACAATGAGCAGTTCTTC. This codes for CASSYLPSAGGSYNEQFF.

This clonotype was seen more than once but under ten times. The chain recombines TRBV7-6 with TRBJ2-1; 8 bases match TRBD1. V dropped 2 bases and J dropped 3; count of bases not matched to a gene: 3. The CDR3 spans 15 residues. Germline lookup yields CDR1 SGHVS and CDR2 FNYEAQ. The CDR3 loop is CASSLMGQDYNEQFF. The CDR3 bases are TGTGCCAGCAGCTTAATGGGACAGGACTACAATGAGCAGTTCTTC. Filled out from reference TRBV7-6 and TRBJ2-1, the complete variable domain reads GAGVSQSPRYKVTKRGQDVALRCDPISGHVSLYWYRQALGQGPEFLTYFNYEAQQDKSGLPNDRFSAERPEGSISTLTIQRTEQRDSAMYRCASSLMGQDYNEQFFGPGTRLTVL.

This clonotype was picked up a small number of times. The rearrangement uses TRBV6-1 and TRBJ1-1, with no clear D. Germline CDR1 is MNHNS and CDR2 is SASEGT. The V end was cut by 5 bases, the J end by 0 bases, with 13 bases between. The length of the CDR3 is 15 residues. The CDR3 protein is CASSTPGLMNTEAFF. The CDR3 DNA is TGTGCCAGCAGTACGCCAGGACTTATGAACACTGAAGCTTTCTTT.